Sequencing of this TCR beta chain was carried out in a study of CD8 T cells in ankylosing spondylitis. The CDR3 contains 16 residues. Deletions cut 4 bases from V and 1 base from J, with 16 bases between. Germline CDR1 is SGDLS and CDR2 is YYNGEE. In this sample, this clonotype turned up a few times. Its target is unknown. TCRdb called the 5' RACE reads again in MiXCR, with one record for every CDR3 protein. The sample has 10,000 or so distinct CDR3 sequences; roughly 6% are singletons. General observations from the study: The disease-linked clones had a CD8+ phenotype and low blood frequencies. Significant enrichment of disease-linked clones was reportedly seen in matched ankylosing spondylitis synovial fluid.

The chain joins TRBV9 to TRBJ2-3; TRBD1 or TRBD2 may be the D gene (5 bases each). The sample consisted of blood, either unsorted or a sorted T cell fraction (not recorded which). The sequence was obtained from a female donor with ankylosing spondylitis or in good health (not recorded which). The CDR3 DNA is TGTGCCAGCAGCCCCAGTGGGGGTAGTGGCACAGATACGCAGTATTTT. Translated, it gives CASSPSGGSGTDTQYF.